Shown below are 20 T cell receptor beta chains from a single sample sequenced in a study of blood T cell repertoires in COVID-19. Produced via immunoSEQ multiplex PCR; TCRdb's table is partial and in-frame only. Of 200,000 to 250,000 clones detected, 92% appear once; the ten largest clones hold around 0.84%. Material for sequencing was peripheral blood. The receptor set was obtained from a man aged 60-69 years with COVID-19, enrolled during active disease.

CDR3 loop: CSVEQVYNEQFF. DNA for the CDR3: TGCAGCGTTGAACAGGTTTACAATGAGCAGTTCTTC. The V and J genes are TRBV29-1 and TRBJ2-1; D remains unclear. V was cut by 2 bases and J by 4 bases, with 6 bases left in between. The germline V gene encodes CDR1 SQVTM and CDR2 ANQGSEA. CDR3 length: 12 amino acids.

The chain recombines TRBV28 with TRBJ1-2, with D uncertain. The CDR3 spans 14 residues. V shed 6 bases and J shed 7 bases, with 18 bases lying between them. Germline assignment: CDR1 MDHEN and CDR2 SYDVKM. This CDR3 reads CASSPPTEAVGYTF. The CDR3 DNA follows: TGTGCCAGCAGCCCGCCCACCGAGGCTGTTGGCTACACCTTC.

This rearrangement joins TRBV5-6 to TRBJ2-3, with 13 positions matching TRBD2. The J segment lost 6 bases and the V segment lost 4 bases, leaving 8 bases of the junction unmatched. CDR3 size: 16 residues. Germline loops: CDR1 SGHDT, CDR2 YYEEEE. In DNA, the CDR3 is TGTGCCAGCAGCCCCTGGACTAGCGGGAGAGCCGATACGCAGTATTTT. The encoded protein is CASSPWTSGRADTQYF.

The J gene is TRBJ1-1, the V gene TRBV7-2, with D perhaps matching TRBD1 (6 bases). This CDR3 contains 17 residues. V was pared by 4 bases and J by 5 bases, with 23 bases between. In germline, CDR1 is SGHTA, CDR2 FQGNSA. CDR3 protein: CASSSRGPGKRLTEAFF. CDR3 nucleotide sequence: TGTGCCAGCAGCTCCAGGGGTCCCGGGAAGCGGTTGACTGAAGCTTTCTTT.

This sequence joins TRBV30 and TRBJ2-7; tentatively, D is TRBD1 (6 bases). Germline CDR1 GTSNPN, CDR2 SVGIG (reference sequence). Trimming removed 3 bases from V and 1 base from J, with 19 bases in between. The CDR3 has 16 residues. CDR3 amino acids: CAWSPPRTARSYEQYF. The CDR3 bases are TGTGCCTGGAGCCCCCCGCGGACAGCCCGATCCTACGAGCAGTACTTC. The whole variable domain, filled in from reference TRBV30 and TRBJ2-7, reads SQTIHQWPATLVQPVGSPLSLECTVEGTSNPNLYWYRQAAGRGLQLLFYSVGIGQISSEVPQNLSASRPQDRQFILSSKKLLLSDSGFYLCAWSPPRTARSYEQYFGPGTRLTVT.

This chain joins TRBV28 and TRBJ2-1; a weak D match, TRBD2 (6 bases). This CDR3 has 13 amino acids. The V gene lost 6 bases and the J gene lost 6 bases, with 12 bases spanning the gap. Germline CDR1 is MDHEN and CDR2 is SYDVKM. The CDR3 here is CASSRGLLNEQFF. CDR3 DNA: TGTGCCAGCAGCCGGGGACTCCTCAATGAGCAGTTCTTC.

Worth noting for this clone: In the same sample, other DNA sequences code for this CDR3. V usage is TRBV6-5 and J usage is TRBJ1-1; tentatively, D is TRBD1 (5 bases). The CDR3 runs 13 residues. Trimming left V 2 bases short and J 1 base short, with 5 bases between. Germline loops: CDR1 MNHEY, CDR2 SVGAGI. CDR3 loop: CASSYRGNTEAFF. CDR3 in DNA: TGTGCCAGCAGTTACAGGGGGAACACTGAAGCTTTCTTT.

The rearrangement joins TRBV6-1 to TRBJ2-3; the match to TRBD2 covers 7 bases. Looked up from germline, CDR1 is MNHNS and CDR2 is SASEGT. CDR3 length: 17 amino acids. Trimming removed 4 bases from V and 0 bases from J; junction bases left unmatched: 10. The CDR3 bases are TGTGCCAGCAGTGTTGACGAGTGGCGGGGGAGCACAGATACGCAGTATTTT. This codes for CASSVDEWRGSTDTQYF.

The CDR3 DNA reads as TGTGCCAGCAGCCAACGGGACACCGGGGAGCTGTTTTTT. Translating it yields CASSQRDTGELFF. The V gene is TRBV4-2, the J gene TRBJ2-2; no firm D call. The CDR3 is 13 residues long. Germline V lookup: CDR1 LGHNA, CDR2 YNFKEQ. V was trimmed by 2 bases and J by 3 bases, leaving 4 bases between them.

The V gene is TRBV2, the J gene TRBJ1-5; D may be TRBD1 (5 bases). The ends were cut back, 7 bases at V and 3 bases at J, with 13 bases in the middle. The germline CDR1 and CDR2 sequences are SNHLY and FYNNEI. This CDR3 spans 14 amino acids. The CDR3 DNA sequence: TGTGCCAGCAATATGGGGGGGTCCAATCAGCCCCAGCATTTT. This encodes CASNMGGSNQPQHF.

This sequence joins TRBV27 and TRBJ2-7; 7 bases agree with TRBD2. The J segment lost 3 bases and the V segment lost 6 bases, leaving 14 bases of the junction unmatched. Looked up from germline, CDR1 is MNHEY and CDR2 is SMNVEV (reference sequence). The CDR3 totals 16 residues. CDR3 DNA: TGTGCCAGCAGCCCGGCTAGCGGTAGAGGGCTCTACGAGCAGTACTTC. Residues: CASSPASGRGLYEQYF.

The rearrangement links TRBV29-1 to TRBJ2-2, with 8 bases lining up with TRBD2. Trimming cost V 5 bases and J 1 base; bases outside gene matches: 6. The CDR3 covers 15 residues. CDR1 SQVTM and CDR2 ANQGSEA come from the germline V gene. The CDR3 loop is CSVRRGLGNTGELFF. For the CDR3, the DNA is TGCAGCGTTCGGAGGGGACTAGGGAACACCGGGGAGCTGTTTTTT.

The chain combines TRBV5-1 with TRBJ2-1; 10 bases agree with TRBD2. The CDR3 is made up of 16 amino acids. Germline trimming cut 5 bases from V and 1 base from J; bases unmatched to any gene: 6. Germline lookup yields CDR1 SGHRS and CDR2 YFSETQ. Here the CDR3 reads CASRPGLASSYNEQFF. CDR3 bases: TGCGCCAGCAGGCCGGGACTAGCGTCTTCCTACAATGAGCAGTTCTTC.

The V call is TRBV18, the J call TRBJ2-7, with a possible D match to TRBD1 (7 bases). V lost 2 bases to trimming and J lost 3 bases, with 14 bases between them. The CDR3 contains 15 residues. The V gene's germline CDR1 is KGHSH and CDR2 LQKENI. As DNA, the CDR3 is TGTGCCAGCTCACCAACGGCAGGGGGGAACTACGAGCAGTACTTC. As protein: CASSPTAGGNYEQYF.

This clone was counted a single time. V usage is TRBV10-1 and J usage is TRBJ2-3, with 10 bases that match TRBD2. V shed 11 bases, J shed 2 bases, and the junction held 10 bases outside the gene matches. The germline CDR1 and CDR2 sequences are WNHNN and SYGVQD (reference sequence). This CDR3 is 15 amino acids long. CDR3 sequence: CAFGGSGGATDTQYF. CDR3 sequence (DNA): TGCGCCTTTGGGGGGAGCGGGGGGGCCACAGATACGCAGTATTTT.

This clone was found a few times. The chain carries TRBV27 and TRBJ2-2; 10 bases agree with TRBD1. The germline gives CDR1 MNHEY, CDR2 SMNVEV (reference sequence). The CDR3 length is 16 residues. Germline trimming cut 7 bases from V and 2 bases from J; bases unmatched to any gene: 7. The CDR3 sequence is CASKEGDRGNTGELFF. In DNA, the CDR3 is TGTGCCAGCAAAGAAGGGGACAGGGGAAACACCGGGGAGCTGTTTTTT.

The chain has TRBV6-5 and TRBJ2-5; 8 bases map to TRBD1. After removal of 6 bases from V and 4 bases from J, the junction contained 7 bases not matched to a gene. The germline CDR1 and CDR2 sequences are MNHEY and SVGAGI. This CDR3 contains 14 residues. CDR3 coding DNA: TGTGCCAGCAGCGCAATCACAGGGGGAGAGACCCAGTACTTC. Encoded protein: CASSAITGGETQYF.

The gene calls are TRBV11-2 and TRBJ2-2; TRBD2 aligns across 13 bases. The CDR3 spans 17 residues. Germline values: CDR1 SGHAT, CDR2 FQNNGV. V was pared by 5 bases and J by 4 bases, with 7 bases of the junction left unmatched. The CDR3 loop reads CASSPRLAGGVTGELFF. The CDR3 bases are TGTGCCAGCAGCCCCCGACTAGCGGGGGGCGTCACCGGGGAGCTGTTTTTT. The full variable domain, rest sourced from reference TRBV11-2 and TRBJ2-2, is EAGVAQSPRYKIIEKRQSVAFWCNPISGHATLYWYQQILGQGPKLLIQFQNNGVVDDSQLPKDRFSAERLKGVDSTLKIQPAKLEDSAVYLCASSPRLAGGVTGELFFGEGSRLTVL.

The CDR3 nucleotides are TGTGCCAGCAGCTTAGTTGTGGGAGGGCCACACGAGCAGTACTTC. Protein product: CASSLVVGGPHEQYF. The rearrangement uses TRBV11-2 and TRBJ2-7; TRBD2 matches 7 bases. V lost 1 base, J lost 5 bases, and 8 bases stayed unmatched. CDR1 and CDR2 (germline): SGHAT, FQNNGV. The CDR3 sequence is 15 residues long.

This chain links TRBV5-4 with TRBJ2-3; 7 nucleotides agree with TRBD1. CDR3 size: 14 residues. Looked up from germline, CDR1 is SGHNT and CDR2 is YYREEE (reference sequence). Trimming removed 0 bases from V and 10 bases from J; junction bases left unmatched: 8. DNA for the CDR3: TGTGCCAGCAGCTTGGGACAGGGCCGAGGGGCGCAGTATTTT. It yields the protein CASSLGQGRGAQYF.